One and the same sample provided the 12 T cell receptor beta chains below, sequenced in a study of T cells in Graves' hyperthyroidism and ophthalmopathy. The investigators amplified TCR beta CDR3 regions from RNA transcripts. The HTBI primer set was used in a first-round RT-PCR of the TCR CDR3. A single record per CDR3 protein comes from TCRdb applying MiXCR to the multiplex PCR reads. The profile covers roughly 570,000 distinct CDR3 sequences, with about half appearing a single time and 15% to 20% taken by the ten largest. Material: peripheral blood or thyroid tissue (not recorded which). These receptors were obtained from an adult woman with Graves' disease, either hyperthyroidism or ophthalmopathy (not recorded which).

This clonotype appeared many times. The CDR3 nucleotides read TGTGCCAGCAGTGACTCGTGGGGTAATGGTTCACCCCTCCACTTT. Translating gives CASSDSWGNGSPLHF. This chain joins TRBV6-4 and TRBJ1-6; unclear D gene. The CDR3 loop spans 15 amino acids. V was shortened by 0 bases and J by 9 bases, with 12 bases between the two germline ends. From germline, CDR1 is MRHNA and CDR2 SNTAGT.

With regard to this clonotype: Germline is not matched at one junction end, which may reflect a read error. J is TRBJ2-7 and V is TRBV7-9; no reliable D call. The germline V gene has CDR1 SEHNR and CDR2 FQNEAQ (reference sequence). The length of the CDR3 is 13 residues. CDR3 residues: CASSLQDHYEQYF. Here the CDR3 DNA reads TGCGCCAGCAGCCTCCAGGACCACTACGAGCAGTACTTC.

This clonotype was observed many times. The CDR3 is CASSLYRGNQPQHF. Here the CDR3 DNA reads TGTGCCAGCAGTTTATATCGGGGCAATCAGCCCCAGCATTTT. The chain combines TRBV27 with TRBJ1-5; D not certain. V lost 1 base to trimming and J lost 2 bases, with 6 bases between them. CDR3 length equals 14 residues. CDR1 is MNHEY, CDR2 SMNVEV, per germline (reference sequence).

The rearrangement links TRBV20-1 to TRBJ2-5; possibly TRBD1 or TRBD2 for D (6 bases each). V lost 7 bases, J lost 1 base, and 10 bases lay in between. Per germline, CDR1 DFQATT and CDR2 SNEGSKA (reference sequence). The CDR3 consists of 12 residues. The CDR3 sequence: CSVWGAQETQYF. CDR3 in DNA: TGCAGTGTGTGGGGGGCCCAAGAGACCCAGTACTTC.

This clonotype was seen repeatedly, ten times or more. The J gene is TRBJ1-1, the V gene TRBV7-9; D call uncertain. Germline CDR1 and CDR2: SEHNR and FQNEAQ (reference sequence). The CDR3 loop spans 13 amino acids. Trimming removed 7 bases from V and 1 base from J, with 10 bases in between. In DNA, the CDR3 is TGTGCCAGCAACGAGACATCGAACACTGAAGCTTTCTTT. Translation gives CASNETSNTEAFF.

This clonotype came up a few times. This chain connects TRBV7-9 to TRBJ1-1, with D uncertain. In germline, CDR1 is SEHNR, CDR2 FQNEAQ (reference sequence). V shed 6 bases and J shed 2 bases, with 16 bases lying between them. There are 15 residues in the CDR3. Here the CDR3 DNA reads TGTGCCAGCAGTTACAAATACTCTGGAAACACTGAAGCTTTCTTT. Translated, it gives CASSYKYSGNTEAFF. Full variable domain (outside the CDR3, taken from reference TRBV7-9 and TRBJ1-1): DTGVSQNPRHKITKRGQNVTFRCDPISEHNRLYWYRQTLGQGPEFLTYFQNEAQLEKSRLLSDRFSAERPKGSFSTLEIQRTEQGDSAMYLCASSYKYSGNTEAFFGQGTRLTVV.

This clonotype was found a few times. The chain uses TRBV20-1 and TRBJ2-1; TRBD2 matches at 10 bases. Germline-derived CDR1 and CDR2 are DFQATT and SNEGSKA (reference sequence). Trimming took 6 bases from V and 6 from J; bases not matched to a gene: 11. CDR3 length equals 15 residues. CDR3 protein: CSAHERTSGFNEQFF. The CDR3 nucleotides are TGCAGTGCCCACGAGAGGACTAGCGGATTCAATGAGCAGTTCTTC.

The sample holds many counts of this clonotype. The chain has TRBV7-9 and TRBJ2-7; the D is unclear. V lost 5 bases and J lost 3, with 14 bases in between. Germline CDR1 reads SEHNR; CDR2 reads FQNEAQ (reference sequence). The CDR3 contains 14 residues. The CDR3 DNA reads TGTGCCAGCAGCCGGAATTCGGGCCACTACGAGCAGTACTTC. This codes for CASSRNSGHYEQYF.

This clonotype has a count of ten or more. This chain links TRBV10-3 with TRBJ2-2, with a possible D match to TRBD1 (5 bases). V lost 7 bases and J lost 3, with 12 bases in between. Per the germline V gene, CDR1 is ENHRY and CDR2 is SYGVKD. The CDR3 sequence is 14 residues long. This CDR3 is CAIKRGRHTGELFF. In DNA, the CDR3 is TGTGCCATCAAAAGGGGAAGACACACCGGGGAGCTGTTTTTT.

This clonotype was picked up many times. The rearrangement uses TRBV9 and TRBJ2-2; a weak D match, TRBD2 (6 bases). Germline V gives CDR1 SGDLS, CDR2 YYNGEE. CDR3 length: 16 amino acids. With 0 bases removed from V and 4 bases from J, the gap between germline ends came to 13 bases. The CDR3 protein is CASSVVGGGSTGELFF. The DNA for the CDR3 is TGTGCCAGCAGCGTAGTGGGGGGAGGATCCACCGGGGAGCTGTTTTTT.

This clonotype was counted ten times or more. This chain links TRBV20-1 with TRBJ2-2; 7 nucleotides line up with TRBD2. The CDR3 runs to 14 residues. J lost 7 bases, V lost 5 bases, and 10 bases had no gene match. Germline V gene sequence: CDR1 DFQATT, CDR2 SNEGSKA (reference sequence). CDR3 sequence reads: CSAGRLAGVGELFF. The CDR3 nucleotides read TGCAGTGCTGGGCGACTAGCCGGGGTCGGGGAGCTGTTTTTT.

The chain combines TRBV29-1 with TRBJ2-7, with a tentative D call TRBD1 (6 bases). CDR1 is SQVTM, CDR2 ANQGSEA, per germline. V lost 4 bases and J lost 1, with 11 bases in between. CDR3 length: 13 amino acids. The CDR3 bases are TGCAGCGTTGTCGCAGGGGCATCCTACGAGCAGTACTTC. It codes for CSVVAGASYEQYF.